This T cell receptor (beta chain) is from a study of T cells in tumors after PD-1 blockade. Study details: Each patient got pembrolizumab 200 mg every 3 weeks or cemiplimab 350 mg every 2 weeks. On average, peripheral blood gave 113,528 TCR templates and 35,000 to 40,000 unique clonotypes. Some patients also took daily vismodegib 150 mg during anti-PD-1 treatment. Findings of the study overall: Some novel exhausted tumor clones appeared in pre-treatment blood, suggesting peripheral recruitment.

CDR1 is ENHRY and CDR2 is SYGVKD in the germline V gene. The CDR3 has 13 amino acids. V shed 1 base and J shed 1 base, with 4 bases lying between them. In the case of this clone: Its antigen remains unknown.

Produced via immunoSEQ multiplex PCR; TCRdb's table is partial and in-frame only. The table has under 50,000 clones, more than 65% seen once. The sequence came from a human donor with advanced basal cell or squamous cell carcinoma (not recorded which). Material: PBMCs, obtained before anti-PD-1 therapy. The rearrangement links TRBV10-3 to TRBJ1-1; D remains ambiguous. The CDR3 sequence is CAISELGNTEAFF. CDR3 DNA: TGTGCCATCAGTGAGTTGGGGAACACTGAAGCTTTCTTT.